This TCR beta chain was found in a study of cytomegalovirus exposure and HLA in healthy donors. The CDR3 is 18 residues long. Germline V gives CDR1 MNHEY, CDR2 SMNVEV (reference sequence). With 3 bases clipped from V and 3 bases from J, the junction kept 12 bases outside the gene matches. Points from the study as a whole: HLA alleles were associated with 15,000 to 20,000 TCR beta sequences in a later analysis at 0.05 false discovery rate.

To note about this clone: The antigen remains unidentified.

The PCR was carried out with 60 Vbeta primers and 13 Jbeta primers. TCRdb's copy holds only in-frame clones and misses some; the assay was immunoSEQ multiplex PCR. The data hold 95,000 to 150,000 clones, with 72% observed a single time. The V and J genes are TRBV27 and TRBJ2-2; 8 bases fit TRBD2. Sequenced input: PBMCs. The sequence was obtained from a man aged 25 to 40 in good health and CMV-seronegative. The CDR3 region is CASSLDYPAGAYTGELFF. The CDR3 nucleotides read TGTGCCAGCAGTTTGGATTATCCAGCGGGGGCTTACACCGGGGAGCTGTTTTTT.